This T cell receptor beta chain was captured by sequencing in a study of kidney transplant recipient with SARS-CoV-2 infection. In its sample, this clonotype was seen many times. Using its own MiXCR run on the reads, TCRdb lists one record per CDR3 protein. The table shows 250,000 or so distinct CDR3 sequences, with around 30% occurring only once. Sequencing used a blood sample, obtained at baseline and on approximately day 120 from a kidney transplant recipient. The sequence derives from a young adult male patient who had COVID-19 and was a kidney transplant recipient. Some T cells may be graft donor cells.

CDR3 residues: CASVLGTGELFF. The CDR3 DNA follows: TGTGCCAGCGTTTTAGGCACCGGGGAGCTGTTTTTT. V gene TRBV2 combines with J gene TRBJ2-2, with D uncertain. Germline V gene lookup returns CDR1 SNHLY and CDR2 FYNNEI. Trimming stripped 8 bases from V and 4 bases from J, with 8 bases between. The CDR3 extends over 12 amino acids.